This T cell receptor (beta chain) was captured in a study of technical replicates of blood from several donors. The CDR3 is 16 amino acids. Germline V gene data show CDR1 as KGHSH and CDR2 as LQKENI. J gave up 10 bases and V 0 bases, and 9 bases lay outside the gene matches. Sequencing was performed with immunoSEQ multiplex PCR; in TCRdb, only in-frame clones are kept and a portion is missing. The sample lists some 77,000 clones, roughly 91% seen once, with approximately 0.4% in the top ten. The sample comprised T cells isolated from PBMCs. The sequence was collected from a human donor in good health. This chain uses TRBV18 with TRBJ2-1, with 10 nucleotides matching TRBD2. The DNA for the CDR3 is TGTGCCAGCTCACCACCCCTAGCGGGAGAACCAGGGGAGCAGTTCTTC. Translated: CASSPPLAGEPGEQFF.